These T cell receptor beta chains were read from a single sample in a study of OX40 agonist ivuxolimab in advanced cancers. Sequencing used immunoSEQ multiplex PCR; TCRdb keeps in-frame clones, though not all of them. The sample holds fewer than 20,000 clones, 86% seen once. Sequenced material: CD4+ or CD8+ T cells sorted from blood, taken in a trial of the OX40 agonist ivuxolimab. The receptors here all came from an adult with an advanced solid tumor such as melanoma, head and neck, liver or kidney cancer. Both conserved end residues are part of each CDR3. The D gene is left open where the match is weak. Clone size is shown for a subset of rows, as once, few, many or a class of expanded clone.

J gene: TRBJ1-1; clone size: NA; V gene: TRBV30; D gene: NA; CDR3 DNA: TGTGCCTGGAGTCCGTGGACCTACACTGAAGCTTTCTTT; CDR3 protein: CAWSPWTYTEAFF
J gene: TRBJ1-1; clone size: once; V gene: TRBV19; D gene: NA; CDR3 DNA: TGTGCCTCTAGCCGGTGGGGCGACACTGAAGCTTTCTTT; CDR3 protein: CASSRWGDTEAFF
J gene: TRBJ2-7; clone size: once; V gene: TRBV30; D gene: NA; CDR3 DNA: TGTGCCTGGAGTGTACAGGGAGCCTACGAGCAGTACTTC; CDR3 protein: CAWSVQGAYEQYF
J gene: TRBJ2-3; clone size: NA; V gene: TRBV7-9; D gene: TRBD2; CDR3 DNA: TGTGCCAGCAGCCTCGGACTAGCGGGAGGGCACCGGAGCACAGATACGCAGTATTTT; CDR3 protein: CASSLGLAGGHRSTDTQYF
J gene: TRBJ1-2; clone size: NA; V gene: TRBV4-1; D gene: NA; CDR3 DNA: TGCGCCAGCAGCCAAGAGGGGAATGGGCAGGGGAAGAGCACCTTC; CDR3 protein: CASSQEGNGQGKSTF
J gene: TRBJ2-3; clone size: NA; V gene: TRBV10-3; D gene: TRBD2; CDR3 DNA: TGTGCCATCAGTGATTCGGCTAGCGGAGGGAACACAGATACGCAGTATTTT; CDR3 protein: CAISDSASGGNTDTQYF
J gene: TRBJ1-4; clone size: NA; V gene: TRBV19; D gene: NA; CDR3 DNA: TGTGCCAGTAGTACCCCGCGGGGCGCAACTAATGAAAAACTGTTTTTT; CDR3 protein: CASSTPRGATNEKLFF
J gene: TRBJ1-6; clone size: NA; V gene: TRBV5-1; D gene: NA; CDR3 DNA: TGCGCCAGCAGCTTGGAGGAGGGATCCGGATCACCCCTCCACTTT; CDR3 protein: CASSLEEGSGSPLHF
J gene: TRBJ2-2; clone size: once; V gene: TRBV11-2; D gene: NA; CDR3 DNA: TGTGCCAGCAGCTCTGCACGGAACGCGAACACCGGGGAGCTGTTTTTT; CDR3 protein: CASSSARNANTGELFF
J gene: TRBJ1-3; clone size: once; V gene: TRBV19; D gene: NA; CDR3 DNA: TGTGCCAGTAGTATGCTACAGTTTGGAAACACCATATATTTT; CDR3 protein: CASSMLQFGNTIYF
J gene: TRBJ2-7; clone size: NA; V gene: TRBV7-9; D gene: NA; CDR3 DNA: TGTGCCAGCAGCTTAGTTAACAGTCCCTACGAGCAGTACTTC; CDR3 protein: CASSLVNSPYEQYF
J gene: TRBJ2-5; clone size: NA; V gene: TRBV2; D gene: TRBD2; CDR3 DNA: TGTGCCAGCAGTACCCGGACTAGCGGGGGACAAGAGACCCAGTACTTC; CDR3 protein: CASSTRTSGGQETQYF
J gene: TRBJ2-7; clone size: NA; V gene: TRBV10-3; D gene: NA; CDR3 DNA: TGTGCCATCAGTGGTCAATACGAGCAGTACTTC; CDR3 protein: CAISGQYEQYF
J gene: TRBJ2-7; clone size: NA; V gene: TRBV10-3; D gene: NA; CDR3 DNA: TGTGCCATCAGTGCGGGCAGTTACGAGCAGTACTTC; CDR3 protein: CAISAGSYEQYF
J gene: TRBJ2-6; clone size: few; V gene: TRBV4-2; D gene: TRBD1; CDR3 DNA: TGTGCCAGCAGCCAAGATCTTTCGTTGGCAGGGGGTGCTGGGGCCAACGTCCTGACTTTC; CDR3 protein: CASSQDLSLAGGAGANVLTF
J gene: TRBJ1-1; clone size: NA; V gene: TRBV10-3; D gene: NA; CDR3 DNA: TGTGCCATCAGTGAACAAGGGATTGGCACTAAAGCTTTCTTT; CDR3 protein: CAISEQGIGTKAFF
J gene: TRBJ2-3; clone size: NA; V gene: TRBV7-3; D gene: NA; CDR3 DNA: TGTGCCAGCAGCTTAGGGCGACGCGCAGATACGCAGTATTTT; CDR3 protein: CASSLGRRADTQYF
J gene: TRBJ2-7; clone size: NA; V gene: TRBV6-5; D gene: TRBD1; CDR3 DNA: TGTGCCAGCAGTTACAAAGGGACAGGGGAGTACGAGCAGTACTTC; CDR3 protein: CASSYKGTGEYEQYF
J gene: TRBJ1-6; clone size: NA; V gene: TRBV11-1; D gene: NA; CDR3 DNA: TGTGCCAGCAGCGAGGCGGGCAGGCTTTCACCCCTCCACTTT; CDR3 protein: CASSEAGRLSPLHF
J gene: TRBJ2-1; clone size: NA; V gene: TRBV7-9; D gene: NA; CDR3 DNA: TGTGCCAGCAGCATAACAGGGTACGAGCAGTTCTTC; CDR3 protein: CASSITGYEQFF
J gene: TRBJ1-6; clone size: once; V gene: TRBV7-8; D gene: TRBD1; CDR3 DNA: TGTGCCAGCAGCTTCCCGGGACAGGGTAGACGCACGAGATCACCCCTCCACTTT; CDR3 protein: CASSFPGQGRRTRSPLHF
J gene: TRBJ2-4; clone size: NA; V gene: TRBV27; D gene: TRBD1; CDR3 DNA: TGTGCCAGCAGTTTAACAGGGGGCGAATGGAACATTCAGTACTTC; CDR3 protein: CASSLTGGEWNIQYF
J gene: TRBJ1-1; clone size: NA; V gene: TRBV10-1; D gene: NA; CDR3 DNA: TGCGCCAGCAGTGCCGGGGTCGCTGAAGCTTTCTTT; CDR3 protein: CASSAGVAEAFF
J gene: TRBJ1-1; clone size: NA; V gene: TRBV15; D gene: TRBD1; CDR3 DNA: TGTGCCACCAGCAGAGATCGGCAGGGGGCGACGGCAGCTTTCTTT; CDR3 protein: CATSRDRQGATAAFF
J gene: TRBJ1-1; clone size: NA; V gene: TRBV19; D gene: TRBD1; CDR3 DNA: TGTGCCAGTAGTAGACAGGGTCGAGGGAACACTGAAGCTTTCTTT; CDR3 protein: CASSRQGRGNTEAFF
J gene: TRBJ2-7; clone size: few; V gene: TRBV11-2; D gene: NA; CDR3 DNA: TGTGCCAGCAGCTTAGATCCTCTCCTTGGATGGGAGCAGTACTTC; CDR3 protein: CASSLDPLLGWEQYF
J gene: TRBJ1-5; clone size: large; V gene: TRBV27; D gene: NA; CDR3 DNA: TGTGCCAGCAGTTTCGCAGAGAATCAGCCCCAGCATTTT; CDR3 protein: CASSFAENQPQHF
J gene: TRBJ1-6; clone size: NA; V gene: TRBV30; D gene: NA; CDR3 DNA: TGTGCCTGGAGTCGGCAGGGAGAATCACCCCTCCACTTT; CDR3 protein: CAWSRQGESPLHF
J gene: TRBJ2-5; clone size: few; V gene: TRBV28; D gene: TRBD2; CDR3 DNA: TGTGCCAGCAGCAGACGAGGGACTAGCGGGAGAGGGGTTCAAGAGACCCAGTACTTC; CDR3 protein: CASSRRGTSGRGVQETQYF
J gene: TRBJ2-1; clone size: NA; V gene: TRBV18; D gene: TRBD2; CDR3 DNA: TGTGCCAGCTCAAGGTTGCGGGCAGCGGGAGCGGACAATGAGCAGTTCTTC; CDR3 protein: CASSRLRAAGADNEQFF
J gene: TRBJ2-1; clone size: NA; V gene: TRBV10-3; D gene: NA; CDR3 DNA: TGTGCCATCAGCTCGGACAAGTACAATGAGCAGTTCTTC; CDR3 protein: CAISSDKYNEQFF
J gene: TRBJ2-2; clone size: NA; V gene: TRBV28; D gene: TRBD1; CDR3 DNA: TGTGCCAGCAGTTTACCAACAGGGGCCGGGAAGCTGTTTTTT; CDR3 protein: CASSLPTGAGKLFF
J gene: TRBJ2-7; clone size: NA; V gene: TRBV4-2; D gene: TRBD1; CDR3 DNA: TGTGCCAGCAGCCAAGGCAGCCAGGGGGTATTCTACGAGCAGTACTTC; CDR3 protein: CASSQGSQGVFYEQYF
J gene: TRBJ2-1; clone size: NA; V gene: TRBV2; D gene: NA; CDR3 DNA: TGTGCCAGCAGTTCGACTAGTTCGAGCCTCTTC; CDR3 protein: CASSSTSSSLF
J gene: TRBJ2-7; clone size: NA; V gene: TRBV11-2; D gene: TRBD1; CDR3 DNA: TGTGCCAGCAGAACAGGGGGGAAATACCACGAGCAGTACTTC; CDR3 protein: CASRTGGKYHEQYF
J gene: TRBJ2-7; clone size: few; V gene: TRBV20-1; D gene: NA; CDR3 DNA: TGCAGTGCTAAGTGGGGCCGCGAGCAGTACTTC; CDR3 protein: CSAKWGREQYF
J gene: TRBJ2-5; clone size: NA; V gene: TRBV9; D gene: NA; CDR3 DNA: TGTGCCAGCAGCAGGACAGCCCAAGAGACCCAGTACTTC; CDR3 protein: CASSRTAQETQYF